The entry below describes one T cell receptor beta chain. Its antigen is still unknown. The data belong to a study of OX40 agonist ivuxolimab in advanced cancers. Blood got drawn at baseline, again on cycle 4 day 1, and then on cycle 7 day 1. Method: immunoSEQ multiplex PCR; TCRdb's copy keeps in-frame clones and lacks some. The sample consists of approximately 60,000 clones, approximately 84% of them appearing once. Overall study results and limits: On average, a greater number of expanded clones characterised CD8+ T cells relative to CD4+.

The clonotype comes from an adult with an advanced solid tumor such as melanoma, head and neck, liver or kidney cancer. The material sequenced was CD4+ or CD8+ T cells sorted from blood, taken in a trial of the OX40 agonist ivuxolimab.

The CDR3 region has the DNA TGTGCCAGCAGCCTCCGGGACTCGGGTGCATACGAGCAGTACTTC. Protein sequence: CASSLRDSGAYEQYF. The genes are TRBV11-1 and TRBJ2-7, with D possibly TRBD2 on 6 matching bases. CDR1 and CDR2 from the germline V gene are SGHAT and FQDESV (reference sequence). With 5 bases removed from V and 4 bases from J, the gap between germline ends came to 18 bases. The CDR3 contains 15 residues.